The TCR beta chain under discussion was sequenced for a study of blood T cell repertoires in COVID-19. Method: immunoSEQ multiplex PCR; TCRdb's copy keeps in-frame clones and lacks some. Of hundreds of thousands of clones in the sample, over 65% were seen once. Germline V gene sequence: CDR1 MNHNY, CDR2 SVGAGI (reference sequence). This CDR3 is 14 amino acids long. The ends lost 5 bases at V and 7 bases at J; junction bases unmatched: 3. The receptor comes from a woman aged 70-85 years with active or convalescent COVID-19. Source material: peripheral blood. The chain recombines TRBV6-6 with TRBJ1-5, with 12 bases lining up with TRBD1. In nucleotides, the CDR3 is TGTGCCAGCAGTATCGGGACAGGGGGCCAGCCCCAGCATTTT. This codes for CASSIGTGGQPQHF.